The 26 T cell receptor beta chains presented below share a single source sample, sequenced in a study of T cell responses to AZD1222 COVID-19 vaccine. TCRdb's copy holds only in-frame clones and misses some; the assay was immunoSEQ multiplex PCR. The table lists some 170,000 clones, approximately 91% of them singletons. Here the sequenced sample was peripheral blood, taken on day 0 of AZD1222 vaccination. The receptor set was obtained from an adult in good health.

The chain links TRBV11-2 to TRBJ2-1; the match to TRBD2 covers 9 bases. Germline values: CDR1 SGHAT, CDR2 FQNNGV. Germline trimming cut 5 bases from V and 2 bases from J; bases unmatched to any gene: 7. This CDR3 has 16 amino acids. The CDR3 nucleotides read TGTGCCAGCAGCCTCGGACTAGCGAACCCCTACAATGAGCAGTTCTTC. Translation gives CASSLGLANPYNEQFF.

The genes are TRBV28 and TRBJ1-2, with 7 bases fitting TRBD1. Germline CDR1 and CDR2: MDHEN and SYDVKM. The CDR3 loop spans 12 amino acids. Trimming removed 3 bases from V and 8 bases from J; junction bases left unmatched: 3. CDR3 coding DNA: TGTGCCAGCAGTTTGACAGGGAGAGGCTACACCTTC. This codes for CASSLTGRGYTF.

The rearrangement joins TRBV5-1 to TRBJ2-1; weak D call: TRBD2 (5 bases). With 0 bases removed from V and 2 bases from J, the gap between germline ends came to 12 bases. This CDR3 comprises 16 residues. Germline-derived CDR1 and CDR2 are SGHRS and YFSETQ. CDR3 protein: CASSLELLVAYNEQFF. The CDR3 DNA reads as TGCGCCAGCAGCTTGGAATTACTAGTTGCCTACAATGAGCAGTTCTTC.

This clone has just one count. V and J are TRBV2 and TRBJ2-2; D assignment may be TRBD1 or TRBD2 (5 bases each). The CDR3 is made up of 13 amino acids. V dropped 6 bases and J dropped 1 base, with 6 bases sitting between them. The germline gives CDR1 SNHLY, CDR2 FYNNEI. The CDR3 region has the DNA TGTGCCAGCAGGGGGGAGAACACCGGGGAGCTGTTTTTT. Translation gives CASRGENTGELFF.

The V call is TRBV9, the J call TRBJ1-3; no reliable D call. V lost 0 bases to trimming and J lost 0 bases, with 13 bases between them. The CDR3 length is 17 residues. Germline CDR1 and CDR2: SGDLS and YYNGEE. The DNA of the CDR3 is TGTGCCAGCAGCGTAGAGTTGTGGGAGGACTCTGGAAACACCATATATTTT. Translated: CASSVELWEDSGNTIYF.

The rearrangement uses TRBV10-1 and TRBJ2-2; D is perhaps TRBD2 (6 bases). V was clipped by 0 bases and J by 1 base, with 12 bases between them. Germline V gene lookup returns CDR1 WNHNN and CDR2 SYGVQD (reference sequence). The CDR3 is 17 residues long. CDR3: CASSESAGTLNTGELFF. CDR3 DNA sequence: TGCGCCAGCAGTGAGTCGGCCGGGACTTTGAACACCGGGGAGCTGTTTTTT.

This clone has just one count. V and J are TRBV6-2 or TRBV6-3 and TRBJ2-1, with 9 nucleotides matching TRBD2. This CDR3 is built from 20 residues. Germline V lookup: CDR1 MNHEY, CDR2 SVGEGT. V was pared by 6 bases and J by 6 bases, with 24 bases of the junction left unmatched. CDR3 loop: CASSTTPLWRGGLRTNEQFF. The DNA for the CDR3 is TGTGCCAGCAGCACAACTCCCCTCTGGCGGGGGGGCCTTAGGACCAATGAGCAGTTCTTC.

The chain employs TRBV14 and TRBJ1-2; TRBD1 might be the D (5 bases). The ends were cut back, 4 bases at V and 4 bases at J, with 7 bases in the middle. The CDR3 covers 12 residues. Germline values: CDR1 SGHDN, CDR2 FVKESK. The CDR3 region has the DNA TGTGCCAGCAGCCGGGACTTCTATGGCTACACCTTC. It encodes CASSRDFYGYTF.

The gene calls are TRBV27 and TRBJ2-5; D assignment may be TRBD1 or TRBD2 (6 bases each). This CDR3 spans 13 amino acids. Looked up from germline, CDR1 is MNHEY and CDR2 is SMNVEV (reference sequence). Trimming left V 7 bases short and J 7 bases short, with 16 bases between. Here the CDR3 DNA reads TGTGCCAGCACCCCGGACGGGGGCGCGACCCAGTACTTC. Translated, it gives CASTPDGGATQYF.

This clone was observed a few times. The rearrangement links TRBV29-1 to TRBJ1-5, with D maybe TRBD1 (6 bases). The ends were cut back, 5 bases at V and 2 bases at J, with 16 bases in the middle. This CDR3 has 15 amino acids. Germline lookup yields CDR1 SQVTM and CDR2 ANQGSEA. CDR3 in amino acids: CSVLIGGLGNQPQHF. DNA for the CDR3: TGCAGCGTTTTGATAGGGGGGCTAGGCAATCAGCCCCAGCATTTT.

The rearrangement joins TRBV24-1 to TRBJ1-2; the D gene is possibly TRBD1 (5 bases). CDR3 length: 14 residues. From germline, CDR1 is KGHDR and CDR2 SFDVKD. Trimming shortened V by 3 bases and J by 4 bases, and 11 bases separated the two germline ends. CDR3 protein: CATSDSFRGYGYTF. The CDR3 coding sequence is TGTGCCACCAGTGATAGCTTTAGGGGCTATGGCTACACCTTC.

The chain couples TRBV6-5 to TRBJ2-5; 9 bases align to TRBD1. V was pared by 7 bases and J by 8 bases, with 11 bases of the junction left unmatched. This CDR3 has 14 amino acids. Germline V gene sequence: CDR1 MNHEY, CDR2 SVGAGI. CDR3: CASNKDRGSETQYF. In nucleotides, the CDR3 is TGTGCCAGCAATAAGGACAGGGGTTCGGAAACCCAGTACTTC.

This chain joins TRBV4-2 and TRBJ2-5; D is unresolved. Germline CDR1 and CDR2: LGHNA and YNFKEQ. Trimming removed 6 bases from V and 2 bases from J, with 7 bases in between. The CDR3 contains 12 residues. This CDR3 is CASRDPQETQYF. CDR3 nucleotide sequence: TGTGCCAGCAGAGATCCACAAGAGACCCAGTACTTC.

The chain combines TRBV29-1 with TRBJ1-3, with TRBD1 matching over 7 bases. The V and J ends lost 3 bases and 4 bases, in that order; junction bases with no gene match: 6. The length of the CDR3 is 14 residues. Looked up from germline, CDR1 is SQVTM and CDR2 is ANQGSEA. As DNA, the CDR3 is TGCAGCGTTGATAGGGACAGAAAGGGAAACACCATATATTTT. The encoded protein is CSVDRDRKGNTIYF.

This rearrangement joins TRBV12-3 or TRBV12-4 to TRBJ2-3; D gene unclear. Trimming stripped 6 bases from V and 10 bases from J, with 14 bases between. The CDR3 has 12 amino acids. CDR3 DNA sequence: TGTGCCAGCAGACTGGACCGCTGGGCGCAGTATTTT. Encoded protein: CASRLDRWAQYF.

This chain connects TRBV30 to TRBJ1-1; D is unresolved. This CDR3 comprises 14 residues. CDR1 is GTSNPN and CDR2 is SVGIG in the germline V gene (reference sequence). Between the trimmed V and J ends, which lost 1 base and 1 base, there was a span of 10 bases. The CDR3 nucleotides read TGTGCCTGGAGTGCCACACCGGGGAACACTGAAGCTTTCTTT. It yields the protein CAWSATPGNTEAFF.

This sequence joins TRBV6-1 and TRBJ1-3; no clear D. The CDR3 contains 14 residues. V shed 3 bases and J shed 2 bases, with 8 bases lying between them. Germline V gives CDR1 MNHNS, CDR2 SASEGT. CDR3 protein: CASSEEGTGNTIYF. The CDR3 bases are TGTGCCAGCAGTGAGGAGGGCACTGGAAACACCATATATTTT.

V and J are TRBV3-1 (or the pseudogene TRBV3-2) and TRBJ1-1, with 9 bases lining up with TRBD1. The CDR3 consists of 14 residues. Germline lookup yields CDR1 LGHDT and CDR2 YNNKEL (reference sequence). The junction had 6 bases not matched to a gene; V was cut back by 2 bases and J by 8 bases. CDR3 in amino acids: CASSQRGGQGEAFF. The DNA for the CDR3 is TGTGCCAGCAGCCAAAGAGGGGGACAGGGCGAAGCTTTCTTT.

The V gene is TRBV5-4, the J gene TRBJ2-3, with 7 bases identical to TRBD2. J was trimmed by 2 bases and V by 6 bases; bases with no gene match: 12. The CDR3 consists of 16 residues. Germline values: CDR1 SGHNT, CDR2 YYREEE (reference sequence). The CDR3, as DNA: TGTGCCAGCACAGCGGGACCGATGCATGACACAGATACGCAGTATTTT. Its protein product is CASTAGPMHDTDTQYF.

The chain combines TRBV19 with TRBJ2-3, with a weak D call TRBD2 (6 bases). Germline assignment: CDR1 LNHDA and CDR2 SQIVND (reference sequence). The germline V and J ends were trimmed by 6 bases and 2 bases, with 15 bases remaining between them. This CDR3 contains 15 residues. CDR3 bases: TGTGCCAGTAGGACGGCCGGCGGGGCCACAGATACGCAGTATTTT. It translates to CASRTAGGATDTQYF.

The CDR3 DNA follows: TGTGCCAGCAGTTTTGGCTCCCAGAGGAATAATTCACCCCTCCACTTT. Translation gives CASSFGSQRNNSPLHF. The V and J genes are TRBV28 and TRBJ1-6; no clear D. This CDR3 is built from 16 residues. The V gene's germline CDR1 is MDHEN and CDR2 SYDVKM. Trimming took 3 bases from V and 5 from J, leaving 14 bases between them.

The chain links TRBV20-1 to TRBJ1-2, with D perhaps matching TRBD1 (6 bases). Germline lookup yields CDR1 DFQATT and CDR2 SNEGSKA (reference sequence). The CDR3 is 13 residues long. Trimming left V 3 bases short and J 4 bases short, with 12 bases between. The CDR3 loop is CSASYPGAYGYTF. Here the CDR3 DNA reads TGCAGTGCTAGTTACCCAGGGGCCTATGGCTACACCTTC.

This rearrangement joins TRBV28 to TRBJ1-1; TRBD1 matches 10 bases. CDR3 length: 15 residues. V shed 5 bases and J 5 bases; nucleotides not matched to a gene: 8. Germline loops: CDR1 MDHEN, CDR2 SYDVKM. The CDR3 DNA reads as TGTGCCAGCAGTGGATCCGGGACAGGGGTAACTGAAGCTTTCTTT. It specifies CASSGSGTGVTEAFF.

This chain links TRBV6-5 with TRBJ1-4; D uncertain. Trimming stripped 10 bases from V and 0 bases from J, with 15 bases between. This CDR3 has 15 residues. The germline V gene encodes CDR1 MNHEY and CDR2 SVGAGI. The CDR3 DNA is TGTGCCACACGCGGTTCCAGACCAACTAATGAAAAACTGTTTTTT. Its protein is CATRGSRPTNEKLFF.

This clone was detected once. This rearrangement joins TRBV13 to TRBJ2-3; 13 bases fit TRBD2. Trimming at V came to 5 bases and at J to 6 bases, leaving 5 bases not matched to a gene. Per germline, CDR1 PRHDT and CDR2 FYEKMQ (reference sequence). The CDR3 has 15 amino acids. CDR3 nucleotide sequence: TGTGCCAGCAGCAGGACTAGCGGGAGTTCCGATACGCAGTATTTT. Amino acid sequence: CASSRTSGSSDTQYF.

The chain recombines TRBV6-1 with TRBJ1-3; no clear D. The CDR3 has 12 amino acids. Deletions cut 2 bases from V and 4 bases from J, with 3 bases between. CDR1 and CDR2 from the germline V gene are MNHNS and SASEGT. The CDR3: CASSEWGNTIYF. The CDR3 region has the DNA TGTGCCAGCAGTGAATGGGGAAACACCATATATTTT.